Each of the 16 T cell receptor beta chains below was sequenced from the same sample in a study of shared clonotypes between healthy human individuals. The assay was immunoSEQ multiplex PCR, and TCRdb's table has in-frame clones only and misses some. The table shows 950,000 to 1,300,000 clones, with about 77% occurring only once. The sample consisted of memory CD4+ T cells sorted from blood. Subset reported: CD45RA-negative fraction. The receptor source for this set is a man between 18 and 35 years old in good health.

Here the CDR3 reads CASSLGLAGPSSYEQYF. CDR3 coding DNA: TGCGCCAGCAGCTTGGGACTAGCGGGACCGAGCTCCTACGAGCAGTACTTC. V and J are TRBV5-1 and TRBJ2-7, with 11 bases matching TRBD2. This CDR3 spans 17 amino acids. After removal of 0 bases from V and 0 bases from J, the junction contained 5 bases not matched to a gene. CDR1 and CDR2 from the germline V gene are SGHRS and YFSETQ.

A single count supports this clone. J is TRBJ1-5 and V is TRBV30, with D tentatively TRBD1 (6 bases). Germline V gene data show CDR1 as GTSNPN and CDR2 as SVGIG (reference sequence). This CDR3 region has 13 residues. Trimming stripped 5 bases from V and 7 bases from J, with 15 bases between. In nucleotides, the CDR3 is TGTGCCTGGGCGGGACAACCGGGGCAGCCCCAGCATTTT. Its translation is CAWAGQPGQPQHF.

This clone appeared a few times. The V and J genes are TRBV30 and TRBJ2-6; 12 bases are a match to TRBD1. This CDR3 has 17 residues. Per germline, CDR1 GTSNPN and CDR2 SVGIG (reference sequence). CDR3 sequence reads: CASRRGQGARGANVLTF. The CDR3 DNA sequence: TGTGCTTCTCGACGGGGACAGGGGGCGCGTGGGGCCAACGTCCTGACTTTC.

The genes are TRBV6-1 and TRBJ1-1, with TRBD1 as a possible D gene (5 bases). Germline V gene data show CDR1 as MNHNS and CDR2 as SASEGT. V lost 8 bases to trimming and J lost 1 base, with 14 bases between them. The CDR3 runs to 14 residues. The CDR3 nucleotides read TGTGCCAGCGGGGGTTGGGGATCGAACACTGAAGCTTTCTTT. Protein sequence: CASGGWGSNTEAFF.

The rearrangement links TRBV7-2 to TRBJ2-1; D remains ambiguous. Germline CDR1 SGHTA, CDR2 FQGNSA. The CDR3 runs to 12 residues. V was trimmed by 5 bases and J by 10 bases, leaving 12 bases between them. CDR3 region: CASSPTLQEQFF. CDR3 nucleotide sequence: TGTGCCAGCAGCCCGACCCTTCAAGAGCAGTTCTTC. Full variable domain (remainder filled in from reference TRBV7-2 and TRBJ2-1): GAGVSQSPSNKVTEKGKDVELRCDPISGHTALYWYRQSLGQGLEFLIYFQGNSAPDKSGLPSDRFSAERTGGSVSTLTIQRTQQEDSAVYLCASSPTLQEQFFGPGTRLTVL.

CDR3 nucleotides: TGTGCCAGCAGTGAAGTGGACAAAGGTGTGGGGACCCAGTACTTC. Amino acids: CASSEVDKGVGTQYF. This sequence joins TRBV6-1 and TRBJ2-5; weak D call: TRBD1 (5 bases). CDR1 is MNHNS and CDR2 is SASEGT in the germline V gene. The CDR3 covers 15 residues. The V end was cut by 1 base, the J end by 7 bases, with 16 bases between.

V usage is TRBV4-1 and J usage is TRBJ2-7; no definite D call. Germline V gene sequence: CDR1 MGHRA, CDR2 YSYEKL. The CDR3 runs 12 residues. Trimming removed 0 bases from V and 4 bases from J, with 4 bases in between. The DNA for the CDR3 is TGCGCCAGCAGCCAAGATTCATACGAGCAGTACTTC. It yields the protein CASSQDSYEQYF.

The chain combines TRBV2 with TRBJ1-5, with no clear D. The CDR3 sequence is 14 residues long. Germline V gene data show CDR1 as SNHLY and CDR2 as FYNNEI. Trimming stripped 4 bases from V and 7 bases from J, with 14 bases between. CDR3 residues: CASSVGRGWQPQHF. The DNA of the CDR3 is TGTGCCAGCAGTGTCGGTCGGGGTTGGCAGCCCCAGCATTTT.

The gene calls are TRBV7-2 and TRBJ2-5; possibly TRBD2 for D (6 bases). Germline V lookup: CDR1 SGHTA, CDR2 FQGNSA. Trimming left V 0 bases short and J 3 bases short, with 11 bases between. The CDR3 is 15 amino acids. Here the CDR3 DNA reads TGTGCCAGCAGCTTAGCCGGGAGCACTAAAGAGACCCAGTACTTC. Translation: CASSLAGSTKETQYF. The variable domain in full, completed from reference TRBV7-2 and TRBJ2-5, reads GAGVSQSPSNKVTEKGKDVELRCDPISGHTALYWYRQSLGQGLEFLIYFQGNSAPDKSGLPSDRFSAERTGGSVSTLTIQRTQQEDSAVYLCASSLAGSTKETQYFGPGTRLLVL.

The gene calls are TRBV5-6 and TRBJ1-2; perhaps TRBD1 as D (5 bases). This CDR3 spans 16 amino acids. Per the germline V gene, CDR1 is SGHDT and CDR2 is YYEEEE. The ends were cut back, 0 bases at V and 4 bases at J, with 16 bases in the middle. CDR3 nucleotide sequence: TGTGCCAGCAGCTTGGAACTGATGACAGTTAGCTATGGCTACACCTTC. It is translated as CASSLELMTVSYGYTF.

This sequence joins TRBV5-1 and TRBJ2-3, with a weak D call TRBD1 (6 bases). Deletions cut 1 base from V and 0 bases from J, with 12 bases between. The germline V gene encodes CDR1 SGHRS and CDR2 YFSETQ. There are 16 residues in the CDR3. The CDR3 DNA follows: TGCGCCAGCAGCTTGACAGGGTTTTCTAGCACAGATACGCAGTATTTT. Translated: CASSLTGFSSTDTQYF. The variable domain in full, with the rest retrieved from reference TRBV5-1 and TRBJ2-3, is KAGVTQTPRYLIKTRGQQVTLSCSPISGHRSVSWYQQTPGQGLQFLFEYFSETQRNKGNFPGRFSGRQFSNSRSEMNVSTLELGDSALYLCASSLTGFSSTDTQYFGPGTRLTVL.

This clone was found many times. The V gene is TRBV7-2, the J gene TRBJ2-2; 8 bases are a match to TRBD1. With 4 bases clipped from V and 4 bases from J, the junction kept 5 bases outside the gene matches. Germline CDR1 is SGHTA and CDR2 is FQGNSA. The CDR3 covers 15 residues. CDR3 DNA sequence: TGTGCCAGCAGCTCGACAGGGGCGGGCACCGGGGAGCTGTTTTTT. Translated, it gives CASSSTGAGTGELFF. The full variable domain, completed using reference TRBV7-2 and TRBJ2-2, is GAGVSQSPSNKVTEKGKDVELRCDPISGHTALYWYRQSLGQGLEFLIYFQGNSAPDKSGLPSDRFSAERTGGSVSTLTIQRTQQEDSAVYLCASSSTGAGTGELFFGEGSRLTVL.

Written as DNA, the CDR3 is TGTGCCTGGAGTAGGGACAGCTTCCGATATCAGCCCCAGCATTTT. Amino acid sequence: CAWSRDSFRYQPQHF. The chain carries TRBV30 and TRBJ1-5; TRBD1 matches 7 bases. There are 15 residues in the CDR3. The V segment lost 2 bases and the J segment 5 bases; nucleotides outside the gene matches: 9. Germline V lookup: CDR1 GTSNPN, CDR2 SVGIG (reference sequence).

Concerning this clone: Mismatch with germline at one junction end may stem from a read error. This sequence joins TRBV30 and TRBJ2-1; no firm D call. CDR1 is GTSNPN, CDR2 SVGIG, per germline (reference sequence). This CDR3 is built from 14 residues. The CDR3 DNA sequence: TGTACCTGGAGTGTACGGCTAGAATACAATGAGCAGTTCTTC. Amino acid sequence: CTWSVRLEYNEQFF.

The chain links TRBV5-1 to TRBJ2-2; 7 bases align to TRBD2. J lost 6 bases, V lost 2 bases, and 10 bases had no gene match. The CDR3 consists of 16 residues. In germline, CDR1 is SGHRS, CDR2 YFSETQ. The CDR3 DNA reads TGCGCCAGCAGCTTTCTCCGGGGGGAAGCAGCCGGGGAGCTGTTTTTT. It encodes CASSFLRGEAAGELFF.

This clone was counted only a few times. The DNA for the CDR3 is TGCGCCAGCAGCCAGGACTTTACTATCACAGATACGCAGTATTTT. Protein sequence: CASSQDFTITDTQYF. This chain connects TRBV4-1 to TRBJ2-3; possible D gene TRBD2, 5 bases. Trimming removed 3 bases from V and 2 bases from J, with 12 bases in between. Germline loops: CDR1 MGHRA, CDR2 YSYEKL. This CDR3 contains 15 residues.